These 14 T cell receptor beta chains share one sample of origin, sequenced in a study of naive and memory T cell subsets. An equimolar mix of two oligonucleotides served as the beta constant-region primer for TRBC1 and TRBC2. Nested alpha and beta constant-region primers with the SP2 primer drove four PCR rounds on ligated cDNA. TCRdb fed the UMI-ligation and nested PCR reads into MiXCR, producing one record per CDR3 protein. The sample has some 82,000 distinct CDR3 sequences, 11% seen once; the top ten hold around 0.13%. Study-level findings and limits: Possibly reflecting memory cells re-expressing CD45RA, a few larger clonotypes occurred in naive repertoires, especially CD8.

The antigens of these receptors remain unknown. Source material: naive CD4+ T cells from blood. These receptors were obtained from a human donor in good health.

This clonotype was picked up many times. This chain joins TRBV7-9 and TRBJ1-6, with 8 bases aligning to TRBD1. The germline V gene has CDR1 SEHNR and CDR2 FQNEAQ (reference sequence). V shed 4 bases and J 5 bases; nucleotides not matched to a gene: 7. The length of the CDR3 is 16 residues. Here the CDR3 reads CASSSNTGGNNSPLHF. In nucleotides, the CDR3 is TGTGCCAGCAGCTCAAATACAGGGGGTAATAATTCACCCCTCCACTTT.

This clonotype was observed at least ten times. The chain uses TRBV11-2 and TRBJ2-1, with unresolved D. This CDR3 contains 18 residues. Trimming took 0 bases from V and 8 from J, leaving 23 bases between them. CDR1 is SGHAT, CDR2 FQNNGV, per germline. The CDR3 spells CASSLDKGGSFFSHEQFF. CDR3 nucleotide sequence: TGTGCCAGCAGCTTAGATAAGGGCGGCTCCTTCTTCTCTCATGAGCAGTTCTTC.

V usage is TRBV7-9 and J usage is TRBJ2-3, with TRBD2 identical over 8 bases. The trim removed 4 bases at V and 2 bases at J, leaving 5 bases unmatched. There are 15 residues in the CDR3. The germline V gene has CDR1 SEHNR and CDR2 FQNEAQ (reference sequence). This CDR3 reads CASSSYSGATDTQYF. The CDR3 DNA sequence: TGTGCCAGCAGCTCCTATAGCGGGGCCACAGATACGCAGTATTTT. The whole variable domain, remainder taken from reference TRBV7-9 and TRBJ2-3, is DTGVSQNPRHKITKRGQNVTFRCDPISEHNRLYWYRQTLGQGPEFLTYFQNEAQLEKSRLLSDRFSAERPKGSFSTLEIQRTEQGDSAMYLCASSSYSGATDTQYFGPGTRLTVL.

The chain uses TRBV6-2 or TRBV6-3 and TRBJ1-5; D might be TRBD1 (6 bases). The CDR3 is 13 residues long. The germline CDR1 and CDR2 sequences are MNHEY and SVGEGT. V was clipped by 2 bases and J by 6 bases, with 8 bases between them. CDR3 coding DNA: TGTGCCAGCAGTTACAGGGGGGGTCAGCCCCAGCATTTT. Translating gives CASSYRGGQPQHF.

This clonotype was recorded at least ten times. The J gene is TRBJ2-1, the V gene TRBV7-8; D not resolved. Deletions cut 2 bases from V and 9 bases from J, with 11 bases between. The V gene's germline CDR1 is SGHVS and CDR2 FQNEAQ. The CDR3 is made up of 13 amino acids. CDR3 DNA sequence: TGTGCCAGCAGCTTAAATGTTAGAGGTGAGCAGTTCTTC. As protein: CASSLNVRGEQFF.

The sample holds many counts of this clonotype. This chain uses TRBV6-5 with TRBJ2-1; 11 positions match TRBD1. Germline lookup yields CDR1 MNHEY and CDR2 SVGAGI. The CDR3 is 16 amino acids. Unmatched junction bases numbered 4, after V lost 0 bases and J lost 6 bases. The CDR3 sequence is CASSYSSGQGGNEQFF. Written as DNA, the CDR3 is TGTGCCAGCAGTTACTCCTCGGGACAGGGGGGCAATGAGCAGTTCTTC.

There are a few counts of this clonotype. The V and J genes are TRBV19 and TRBJ2-7; D remains ambiguous. The germline V and J ends were trimmed by 2 bases and 2 bases, with 7 bases remaining between them. Looked up from germline, CDR1 is LNHDA and CDR2 is SQIVND (reference sequence). The CDR3 sequence is 13 residues long. In DNA form, the CDR3 reads TGTGCCAGTAGTATACCCCCCGCCTACGAGCAGTACTTC. Its protein product is CASSIPPAYEQYF.

This clonotype was recorded many times. The DNA for the CDR3 is TGCGCCAGCAGTCAGACGGCCGGGACAGGGGGTCCCTACAATGAGCAGTTCTTC. Translated: CASSQTAGTGGPYNEQFF. V usage is TRBV23-1 and J usage is TRBJ2-1; 11 bases line up with TRBD1. TRBV23-1 is assigned to the ORF class and has an uncertain function. There are 18 residues in the CDR3. With V trimmed by 3 bases and J by 2 bases, 9 bases remained unmatched.

The gene calls are TRBV4-2 and TRBJ1-3; D unclear. Germline loops: CDR1 LGHNA, CDR2 YNFKEQ. Trimming shortened V by 0 bases and J by 6 bases, and 6 bases separated the two germline ends. The CDR3 sequence is 13 residues long. The CDR3 nucleotides read TGTGCCAGCAGCCAAGAGGAGGAAAACACCATATATTTT. Protein product: CASSQEEENTIYF.

This sequence joins TRBV21-1 and TRBJ2-3. TRBV21-1 is a pseudogene. The CDR3 has 12 amino acids. As DNA, the CDR3 is TGTGCCAGCAGCTTTCAGGCAGATACGCAGTATTTT. Protein product: CASSFQADTQYF.

This clonotype was counted between two and nine times. This chain connects TRBV20-1 to TRBJ1-5; D unclear. The V gene's germline CDR1 is DFQATT and CDR2 SNEGSKA (reference sequence). V lost 4 bases, J lost 4 bases, and 11 bases lay in between. The CDR3 covers 13 residues. CDR3 protein: CSAIAAGNQPQHF. Here the CDR3 DNA reads TGCAGTGCTATAGCAGCGGGGAATCAGCCCCAGCATTTT.

The V and J genes are TRBV12-3 or TRBV12-4 and TRBJ2-1; 10 bases align to TRBD1. The CDR3 loop spans 15 amino acids. The trim removed 2 bases at V and 6 bases at J, leaving 4 bases unmatched. This CDR3 is CASSLTGTGANEQFF. The CDR3, as DNA: TGTGCCAGCAGTTTAACCGGGACAGGGGCCAATGAGCAGTTCTTC.

V is TRBV25-1 and J is TRBJ2-5, with unresolved D. The germline V and J ends were trimmed by 3 bases and 7 bases, with 9 bases remaining between them. Per germline, CDR1 MGHDK and CDR2 SYGVNS. The CDR3 length is 12 residues. The CDR3 nucleotides read TGTGCCAGCAGTGATGCCGGCCGGACCCAGTACTTC. Translation: CASSDAGRTQYF.

The V call is TRBV7-9, the J call TRBJ1-2; D is unclear. The germline V gene encodes CDR1 SEHNR and CDR2 FQNEAQ (reference sequence). The CDR3 length is 12 residues. Trimming left V 5 bases short and J 6 bases short, with 10 bases between. The chain's CDR3 is CASSPPGNGYTF. DNA of the CDR3: TGTGCCAGCAGCCCACCAGGCAATGGCTACACCTTC.